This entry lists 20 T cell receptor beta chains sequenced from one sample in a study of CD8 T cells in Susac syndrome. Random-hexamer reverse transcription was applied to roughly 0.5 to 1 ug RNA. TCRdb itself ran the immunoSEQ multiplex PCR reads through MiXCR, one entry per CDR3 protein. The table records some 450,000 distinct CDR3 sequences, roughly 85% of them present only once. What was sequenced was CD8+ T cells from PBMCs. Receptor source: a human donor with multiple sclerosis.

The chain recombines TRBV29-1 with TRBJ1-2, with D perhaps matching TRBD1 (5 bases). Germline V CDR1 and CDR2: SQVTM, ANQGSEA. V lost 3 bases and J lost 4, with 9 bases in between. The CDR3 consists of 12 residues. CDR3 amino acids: CSVEGESYGYTF. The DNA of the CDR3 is TGCAGCGTTGAGGGGGAATCCTATGGCTACACCTTC.

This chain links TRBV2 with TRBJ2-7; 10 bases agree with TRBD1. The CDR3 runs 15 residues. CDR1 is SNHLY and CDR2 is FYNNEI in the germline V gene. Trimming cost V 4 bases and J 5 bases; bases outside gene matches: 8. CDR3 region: CASSVARQGAHEQYF. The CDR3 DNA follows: TGTGCCAGCAGTGTCGCGCGACAGGGGGCCCACGAGCAGTACTTC. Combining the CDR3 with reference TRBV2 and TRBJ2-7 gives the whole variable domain EPEVTQTPSHQVTQMGQEVILRCVPISNHLYFYWYRQILGQKVEFLVSFYNNEISEKSEIFDDQFSVERPDGSNFTLKIRSTKLEDSAMYFCASSVARQGAHEQYFGPGTRLTVT.

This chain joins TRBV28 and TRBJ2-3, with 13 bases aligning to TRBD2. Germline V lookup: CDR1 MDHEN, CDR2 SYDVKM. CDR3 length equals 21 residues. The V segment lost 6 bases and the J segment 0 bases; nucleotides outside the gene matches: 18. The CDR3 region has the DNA TGTGCCAGCAGACACCTTGCCACTAGCGGGAGGGCTTTTTATAGCACAGATACGCAGTATTTT. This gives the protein CASRHLATSGRAFYSTDTQYF.

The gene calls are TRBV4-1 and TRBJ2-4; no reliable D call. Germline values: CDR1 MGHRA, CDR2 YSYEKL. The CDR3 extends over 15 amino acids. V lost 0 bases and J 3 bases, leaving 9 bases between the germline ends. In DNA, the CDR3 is TGCGCCAGCAGCCAAGAACTCGCCGGCAAAAACATTCAGTACTTC. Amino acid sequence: CASSQELAGKNIQYF.

This CDR3 is CSARGDRGSYEQYF. The CDR3 DNA sequence: TGCAGTGCCCGAGGGGACAGGGGGTCCTACGAGCAGTACTTC. The rearrangement uses TRBV20-1 and TRBJ2-7, with TRBD1 matching over 11 bases. With V trimmed by 6 bases and J by 1 base, 5 bases remained unmatched. CDR3 length: 14 amino acids. CDR1 is DFQATT, CDR2 SNEGSKA, per germline (reference sequence).

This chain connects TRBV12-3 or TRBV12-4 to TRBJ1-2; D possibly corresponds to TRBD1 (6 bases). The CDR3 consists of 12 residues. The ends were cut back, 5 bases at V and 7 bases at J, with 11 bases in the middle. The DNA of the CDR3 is TGTGCCAGCAGTCATCCAGGGGTTGGCTACACCTTC. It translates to CASSHPGVGYTF.

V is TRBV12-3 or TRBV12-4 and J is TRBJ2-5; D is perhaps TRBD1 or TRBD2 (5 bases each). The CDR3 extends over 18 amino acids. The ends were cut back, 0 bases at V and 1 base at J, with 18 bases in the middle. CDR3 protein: CASSLAPPWKGPQETQYF. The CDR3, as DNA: TGTGCCAGCAGTTTAGCACCCCCTTGGAAGGGACCCCAAGAGACCCAGTACTTC.

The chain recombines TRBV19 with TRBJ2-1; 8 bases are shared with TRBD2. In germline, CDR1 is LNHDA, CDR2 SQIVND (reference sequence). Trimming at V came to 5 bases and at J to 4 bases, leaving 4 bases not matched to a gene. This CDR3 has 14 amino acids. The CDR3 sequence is CASSWASGYNEQFF. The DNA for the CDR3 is TGTGCCAGTAGTTGGGCTAGCGGGTACAATGAGCAGTTCTTC.

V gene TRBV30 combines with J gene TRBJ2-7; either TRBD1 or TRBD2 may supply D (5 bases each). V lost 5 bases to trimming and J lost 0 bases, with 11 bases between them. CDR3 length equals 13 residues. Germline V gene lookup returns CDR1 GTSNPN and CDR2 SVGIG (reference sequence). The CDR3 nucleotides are TGTGCCTGGTCCTCGAGGGGCTCCTACGAGCAGTACTTC. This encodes CAWSSRGSYEQYF.

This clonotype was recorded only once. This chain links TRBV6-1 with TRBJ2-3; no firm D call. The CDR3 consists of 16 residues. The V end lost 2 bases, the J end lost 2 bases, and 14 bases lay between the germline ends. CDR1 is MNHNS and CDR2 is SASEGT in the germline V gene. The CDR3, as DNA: TGTGCCAGCAGTGAACCGGGCCTCGATTCCACAGATACGCAGTATTTT. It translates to CASSEPGLDSTDTQYF.

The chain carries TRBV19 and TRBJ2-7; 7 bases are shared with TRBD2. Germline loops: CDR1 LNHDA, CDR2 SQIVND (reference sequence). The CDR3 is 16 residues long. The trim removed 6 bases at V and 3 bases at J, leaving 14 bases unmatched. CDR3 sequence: CASSHRLAGSSYEQYF. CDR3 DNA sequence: TGTGCCAGTAGCCATCGACTAGCCGGTTCGAGCTACGAGCAGTACTTC. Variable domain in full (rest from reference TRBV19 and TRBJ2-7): DGGITQSPKYLFRKEGQNVTLSCEQNLNHDAMYWYRQDPGQGLRLIYYSQIVNDFQKGDIAEGYSVSREKKESFPLTVTSAQKNPTAFYLCASSHRLAGSSYEQYFGPGTRLTVT.

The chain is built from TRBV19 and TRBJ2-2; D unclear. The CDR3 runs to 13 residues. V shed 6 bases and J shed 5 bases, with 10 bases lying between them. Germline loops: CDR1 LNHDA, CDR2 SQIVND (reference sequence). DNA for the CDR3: TGTGCCAGTAGCGTTTTCGCGACCGGGGAGCTGTTTTTT. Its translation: CASSVFATGELFF.

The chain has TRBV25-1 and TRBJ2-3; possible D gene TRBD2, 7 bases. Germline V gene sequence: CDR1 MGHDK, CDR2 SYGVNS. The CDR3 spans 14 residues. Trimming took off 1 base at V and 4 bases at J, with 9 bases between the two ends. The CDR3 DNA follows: TGTGCCAGCAGTGAATGGGGGGGCTCAGATACGCAGTATTTT. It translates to CASSEWGGSDTQYF. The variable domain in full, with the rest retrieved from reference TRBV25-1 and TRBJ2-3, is EADIYQTPRYLVIGTGKKITLECSQTMGHDKMYWYQQDPGMELHLIHYSYGVNSTEKGDLSSESTVSRIRTEHFPLTLESARPSHTSQYLCASSEWGGSDTQYFGPGTRLTVL.

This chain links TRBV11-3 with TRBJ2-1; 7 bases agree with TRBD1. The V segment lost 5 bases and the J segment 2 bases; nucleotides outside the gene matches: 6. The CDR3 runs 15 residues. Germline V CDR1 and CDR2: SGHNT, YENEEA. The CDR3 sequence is CASSEDRSAYNEQFF. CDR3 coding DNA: TGTGCCAGCAGCGAGGACAGGTCGGCCTACAATGAGCAGTTCTTC.

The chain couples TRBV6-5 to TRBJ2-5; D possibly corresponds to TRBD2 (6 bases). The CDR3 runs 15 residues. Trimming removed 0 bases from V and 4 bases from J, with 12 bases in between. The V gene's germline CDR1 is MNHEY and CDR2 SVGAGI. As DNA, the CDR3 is TGTGCCAGCAGTTACTCGCAGCTAGCGCGAGAGACCCAGTACTTC. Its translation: CASSYSQLARETQYF.

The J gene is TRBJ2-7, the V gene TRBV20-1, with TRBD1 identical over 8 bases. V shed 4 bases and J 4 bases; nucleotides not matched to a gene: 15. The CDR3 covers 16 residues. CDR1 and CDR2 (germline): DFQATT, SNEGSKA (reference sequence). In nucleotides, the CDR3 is TGCAGTGCTATGAATGAGGGACGACAGGGGTGGTACGAGCAGTACTTC. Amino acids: CSAMNEGRQGWYEQYF.

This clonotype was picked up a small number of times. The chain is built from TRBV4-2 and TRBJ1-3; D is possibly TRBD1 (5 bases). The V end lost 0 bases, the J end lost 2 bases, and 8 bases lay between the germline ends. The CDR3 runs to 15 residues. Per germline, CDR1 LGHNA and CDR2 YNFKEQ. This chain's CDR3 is CASSQDPGTGNTIYF. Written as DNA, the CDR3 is TGTGCCAGCAGCCAAGATCCAGGGACTGGAAACACCATATATTTT.

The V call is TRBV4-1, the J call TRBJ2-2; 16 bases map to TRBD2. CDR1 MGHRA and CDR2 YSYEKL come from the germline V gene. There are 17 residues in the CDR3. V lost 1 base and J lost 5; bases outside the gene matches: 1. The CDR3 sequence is CASSQGGLAGGTGELFF. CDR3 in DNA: TGCGCCAGCAGCCAAGGGGGACTAGCGGGAGGGACCGGGGAGCTGTTTTTT.

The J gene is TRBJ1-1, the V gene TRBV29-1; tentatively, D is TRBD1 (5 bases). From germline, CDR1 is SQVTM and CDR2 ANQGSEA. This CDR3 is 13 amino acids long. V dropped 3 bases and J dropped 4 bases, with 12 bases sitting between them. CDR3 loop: CSVDGGQGTEAFF. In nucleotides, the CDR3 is TGCAGCGTTGACGGAGGGCAGGGCACTGAAGCTTTCTTT. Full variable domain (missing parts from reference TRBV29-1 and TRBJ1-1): SAVISQKPSRDICQRGTSLTIQCQVDSQVTMMFWYRQQPGQSLTLIATANQGSEATYESGFVIDKFPISRPNLTFSTLTVSNMSPEDSSIYLCSVDGGQGTEAFFGQGTRLTVV.

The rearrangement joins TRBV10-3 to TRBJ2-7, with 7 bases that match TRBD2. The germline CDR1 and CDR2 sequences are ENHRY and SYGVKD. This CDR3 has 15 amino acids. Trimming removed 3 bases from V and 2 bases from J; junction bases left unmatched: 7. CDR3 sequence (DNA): TGTGCCATCAGTGAAAGTAGCGGGTTGACCTACGAGCAGTACTTC. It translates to CAISESSGLTYEQYF.